Sequencing of this T cell receptor beta chain was carried out in a study of technical replicates of blood from four donors. TCRdb's copy holds only in-frame clones and misses some; the assay was immunoSEQ multiplex PCR. The sample shows approximately 85,000 clones, around 94% of them seen only once. CDR3 size: 14 residues. Deletions cut 2 bases from V and 5 bases from J, with 12 bases between. Germline V CDR1 and CDR2: SGHRS, YFSETQ. Sequenced: T cells isolated from PBMCs. The chain employs TRBV5-1 and TRBJ2-3; a possible D gene is TRBD1 (5 bases). This TCR was recovered from a human donor in good health. The CDR3 loop reads CASSLQQERDTQYF. As DNA, the CDR3 is TGCGCCAGCAGCTTACAACAGGAGAGAGATACGCAGTATTTT.